The 28 T cell receptor beta chains below were found in one sample sequenced in a study of T cells in Graves' hyperthyroidism and ophthalmopathy. Amplified TCR beta CDR3 regions came from RNA transcripts. First-round RT-PCR targeting the TCR CDR3 was performed with the HTBI primer set. In TCRdb, the multiplex PCR reads were re-called with MiXCR into one record per CDR3 protein. The table records a few hundred thousand distinct CDR3 sequences, roughly 46% of them present only once. Sequencing used peripheral blood or thyroid tissue (not recorded which). Source of these receptors: a woman aged 18-29 years with Graves' hyperthyroidism.

The rearrangement uses TRBV10-3 and TRBJ2-1; no definite D call. The CDR3 has 13 amino acids. V shed 10 bases and J shed 1 base, with 11 bases lying between them. The germline V gene encodes CDR1 ENHRY and CDR2 SYGVKD. The CDR3 nucleotides read TGTGCCACCTATGAGGAGTCCTACAATGAGCAGTTCTTC. Protein product: CATYEESYNEQFF.

This clonotype occurred a few times. Since a much larger clone is just one base distant, this may be a read error. V usage is TRBV10-3 and J usage is TRBJ2-5; TRBD2 matches at 11 bases. J gave up 5 bases and V 4 bases, and 3 bases lay outside the gene matches. The germline V gene encodes CDR1 ENHRY and CDR2 SYGVKD. This CDR3 comprises 14 residues. The CDR3 protein is CAISGASGRETQYF. The CDR3 DNA is TGTGCCATCAGTGGGGCTAGCGGGAGGGAGACCCAGTACTTC.

This clonotype was picked up many times. The chain uses TRBV20-1 and TRBJ2-7, with 7 bases fitting TRBD1. CDR1 and CDR2 (germline): DFQATT, SNEGSKA (reference sequence). The CDR3 totals 14 residues. The trim removed 4 bases at V and 3 bases at J, leaving 9 bases unmatched. The CDR3 coding sequence is TGCAGTGCTAAGACAGGGCTAGCTAGCTACGAGCAGTACTTC. This sequence encodes CSAKTGLASYEQYF.

The chain is built from TRBV13 and TRBJ1-1, with D maybe TRBD1 (5 bases). V was pared by 5 bases and J by 3 bases, with 19 bases between. This CDR3 contains 16 residues. Germline CDR1 is PRHDT and CDR2 is FYEKMQ (reference sequence). Written as DNA, the CDR3 is TGTGCCAGCAGCCCGGGACTAGGATCCGGGGACACTGAAGCTTTCTTT. It specifies CASSPGLGSGDTEAFF.

The CDR3 DNA follows: TGCAGCGTCGTGAGGACTAGCGGGGACAGGAACCCTCTATGGCAGTACTTC. This gives the protein CSVVRTSGDRNPLWQYF. V gene TRBV29-1 combines with J gene TRBJ2-7, with TRBD2 matching 12 bases. The CDR3 is made up of 17 amino acids. With 6 bases clipped from V and 9 bases from J, the junction kept 21 bases outside the gene matches. Per germline, CDR1 SQVTM and CDR2 ANQGSEA.

The genes are TRBV20-1 and TRBJ2-5; D perhaps matches TRBD2 (6 bases). CDR3 size: 15 residues. V lost 0 bases, J lost 1 base, and 12 bases lay in between. Per the germline V gene, CDR1 is DFQATT and CDR2 is SNEGSKA (reference sequence). This CDR3 reads CSARDSGMPQETQYF. In DNA form, the CDR3 reads TGCAGTGCTAGAGATAGCGGTATGCCCCAAGAGACCCAGTACTTC.

As for this clonotype: Given a much more abundant clone one base away, this may be a read error. This chain connects TRBV7-9 to TRBJ2-5, with a weak D call TRBD1 (6 bases). CDR3 length: 15 amino acids. Per the germline V gene, CDR1 is SEHNR and CDR2 is FQNEAQ (reference sequence). The CDR3 reads CASSQEQRTVEAQYF. Here the CDR3 DNA reads TGCGCCAGCAGCCAAGAACAGAGGACAGTGGAGGCCCAGTACTTC.

This clonotype was seen many times. This chain connects TRBV20-1 to TRBJ2-7; 9 positions match TRBD2. The CDR3 covers 13 residues. J gave up 5 bases and V 6 bases, and 8 bases lay outside the gene matches. CDR1 DFQATT and CDR2 SNEGSKA come from the germline V gene (reference sequence). The CDR3 loop reads CSARGRARDEQYF. CDR3 bases: TGCAGTGCCCGCGGGAGGGCGAGAGACGAGCAGTACTTC.

The chain recombines TRBV29-1 with TRBJ1-2; TRBD1 matches at 9 bases. The CDR3 spans 15 residues. The V segment lost 7 bases and the J segment 4 bases; nucleotides outside the gene matches: 13. Germline V lookup: CDR1 SQVTM, CDR2 ANQGSEA. The CDR3 region has the DNA TGCAGCGCTAGACAGGGGGGGCAGGGAAGCTATGGCTACACCTTC. It encodes CSARQGGQGSYGYTF.

Worth noting for this clonotype: Relative to the germline gene, one junction end is altered; a read error may explain this. The chain couples TRBV15 to TRBJ1-6, with D unclear. Germline V lookup: CDR1 LNHNV, CDR2 YYDKDF (reference sequence). The CDR3 spans 15 residues. CDR3 in DNA: TGTGCCGCCAGCAGCTTGCTTAGTCGAAATTCACCCCTCCACTTT. This translates into CAASSLLSRNSPLHF.

This clonotype was picked up many times. J is TRBJ2-5 and V is TRBV11-2; D might be TRBD1 or TRBD2, each matching 5 bases. Between the trimmed V and J ends, which lost 4 bases and 5 bases, there was a span of 17 bases. The CDR3 contains 15 residues. Looked up from germline, CDR1 is SGHAT and CDR2 is FQNNGV. CDR3 bases: TGTGCCAGCAGCTCCCGGGACGGATCCTTTGAGACCCAGTACTTC. Amino acid sequence: CASSSRDGSFETQYF.

Ten or more counts support this clonotype. V usage is TRBV4-1 and J usage is TRBJ1-2; TRBD1 is a possible D gene (5 bases). CDR1 and CDR2 (germline): MGHRA, YSYEKL. The length of the CDR3 is 16 residues. V was trimmed by 1 base and J by 2 bases, leaving 14 bases between them. CDR3 in amino acids: CASSQVFRTKNYGYTF. In DNA form, the CDR3 reads TGCGCCAGCAGCCAAGTTTTCAGGACAAAAAACTATGGCTACACCTTC.

Concerning this clonotype: A much larger clone lies a single base off, so this may be a read error. The chain has TRBV6-1 and TRBJ1-5, with a possible D match to TRBD1 (5 bases). The ends were cut back, 5 bases at V and 1 base at J, with 18 bases in the middle. Germline loops: CDR1 MNHNS, CDR2 SASEGT. CDR3 length: 17 residues. As DNA, the CDR3 is TGTGCCAGCAGTTACTCGGGGGTTGAGGTAAGCAATCAGCCCCAGCATTTT. Amino acid sequence: CASSYSGVEVSNQPQHF.

The CDR3 sequence is CAISDSQGAHQPQHF. CDR3 nucleotide sequence: TGTGCCATCAGTGATTCACAGGGGGCGCATCAGCCCCAGCATTTT. The rearrangement uses TRBV10-3 and TRBJ1-5, with 9 bases that match TRBD1. The V and J ends lost 3 bases and 5 bases, in that order; junction bases with no gene match: 5. There are 15 residues in the CDR3. The germline CDR1 and CDR2 sequences are ENHRY and SYGVKD.

As concerns this clonotype: A single base separates this from a much larger clone, so it may be a read error. No conserved phenylalanine or tryptophan is present at the end of the CDR3, so a read error is the likely explanation. The CDR3 sequence: CSARFSGLAGVGELFS. The DNA for the CDR3 is TGCAGTGCTAGATTTTCGGGACTAGCGGGAGTCGGGGAGCTGTTTTCT. V usage is TRBV20-1 and J usage is TRBJ2-2; 14 bases line up with TRBD2. The germline V gene encodes CDR1 DFQATT and CDR2 SNEGSKA (reference sequence). The CDR3 contains 16 residues. V trimming: 2 bases; J trimming: 7 bases; junction bases outside the gene matches: 6.

Note on this clonotype: A junction end diverges from the germline sequence, so it may reflect a read error. The CDR3 spells CASSDTGTLETQYF. The CDR3 coding sequence is TGCGCCAGCAGCGACACAGGAACTCTAGAGACCCAGTACTTC. The rearrangement links TRBV7-9 to TRBJ2-5, with D possibly matching TRBD1 (5 bases). CDR3 size: 14 residues. Germline CDR1 SEHNR, CDR2 FQNEAQ (reference sequence). Filled out from reference TRBV7-9 and TRBJ2-5, the complete variable domain reads DTGVSQNPRHKITKRGQNVTFRCDPISEHNRLYWYRQTLGQGPEFLTYFQNEAQLEKSRLLSDRFSAERPKGSFSTLEIQRTEQGDSAMYLCASSDTGTLETQYFGPGTRLLVL.

About this clonotype itself: A much larger clone lies one base from this, so it may be a read error. The chain carries TRBV29-1 and TRBJ2-2; tentatively, D is TRBD2 (6 bases). This CDR3 contains 12 residues. Germline V gene sequence: CDR1 SQVTM, CDR2 ANQGSEA. CDR3 region: CSVTTGGGEQFF. In DNA, the CDR3 is TGCAGCGTGACGACTGGCGGCGGGGAGCAGTTTTTT.

This sequence joins TRBV5-1 and TRBJ2-1; 8 nucleotides agree with TRBD2. The CDR3 length is 15 residues. Germline lookup yields CDR1 SGHRS and CDR2 YFSETQ. The junction had 12 bases not matched to a gene; V was cut back by 0 bases and J by 13 bases. Here the CDR3 DNA reads TGCGCCAGCAGCTTGGCTGCGGGAGGAGGCAGTGACCAGTTCTTC. Its translation: CASSLAAGGGSDQFF.

The table lists this clonotype with a count of one. V is TRBV7-9 and J is TRBJ2-7, with D possibly matching TRBD1 (7 bases). The V gene's germline CDR1 is SEHNR and CDR2 FQNEAQ (reference sequence). This CDR3 has 19 residues. Between the trimmed V and J ends, which lost 1 base and 2 bases, there was a span of 24 bases. CDR3 region: CASSLGFAPGGTLTYEQYF. CDR3 in DNA: TGTGCCAGCAGCTTAGGCTTCGCCCCAGGGGGGACACTTACCTACGAGCAGTACTTC.

J is TRBJ2-6 and V is TRBV5-4, with D perhaps matching TRBD1 (6 bases). Germline V gene sequence: CDR1 SGHNT, CDR2 YYREEE (reference sequence). This CDR3 region has 17 residues. The germline V and J ends were trimmed by 4 bases and 0 bases, with 14 bases remaining between them. CDR3 in DNA: TGTGCCAGCAGCCAAGAGACAGGCTTCTCTGGGGCCAACGTCCTGACTTTC. It codes for CASSQETGFSGANVLTF.

The J gene is TRBJ2-2, the V gene TRBV20-1; 8 nucleotides agree with TRBD1. In germline, CDR1 is DFQATT, CDR2 SNEGSKA (reference sequence). This CDR3 is built from 15 residues. V was clipped by 0 bases and J by 4 bases; unmatched bases: 4. CDR3 protein: CSARDQQGGTGELFF. CDR3 sequence (DNA): TGCAGTGCTAGAGATCAACAGGGGGGCACCGGGGAGCTGTTTTTT.

The rearrangement joins TRBV7-9 to TRBJ2-5, with TRBD1 as a possible D gene (6 bases). The CDR3 is 16 amino acids. Germline-derived CDR1 and CDR2 are SEHNR and FQNEAQ (reference sequence). V shed 3 bases and J shed 3 bases, with 17 bases lying between them. The DNA of the CDR3 is TGTGCCAGCAGCTTTTTGATAGACAGGCCGGAAGAGACCCAGTACTTC. Protein: CASSFLIDRPEETQYF.

This rearrangement joins TRBV6-1 to TRBJ2-2; 9 positions match TRBD2. V was clipped by 4 bases and J by 5 bases; unmatched bases: 11. The germline CDR1 and CDR2 sequences are MNHNS and SASEGT. This CDR3 is built from 17 residues. CDR3 DNA: TGTGCCAGCAGTGCCGGGGAGCGGGAGGTCGCTACCGGGGAGCTGTTTTTT. Amino acid sequence: CASSAGEREVATGELFF.

This chain connects TRBV7-2 to TRBJ2-5, with a weak D call TRBD2 (5 bases). CDR3 length: 15 amino acids. Trimming shortened V by 6 bases and J by 4 bases, and 18 bases separated the two germline ends. The germline CDR1 and CDR2 sequences are SGHTA and FQGNSA. The CDR3 nucleotides read TGTGCCAGCAGACCCGGGATCCCAGTTAGAGAGACCCAGTACTTC. Its translation is CASRPGIPVRETQYF.

As DNA, the CDR3 is TGTGCCAGCAGCGCGTGGACAGGAACCCAAGAGACCCAGTACTTC. Protein product: CASSAWTGTQETQYF. The rearrangement joins TRBV7-9 to TRBJ2-5, with TRBD1 matching 7 bases. Germline V lookup: CDR1 SEHNR, CDR2 FQNEAQ (reference sequence). V dropped 5 bases and J dropped 1; count of bases not matched to a gene: 7. The CDR3 has 15 residues. The variable domain in full, completed from reference TRBV7-9 and TRBJ2-5, reads DTGVSQNPRHKITKRGQNVTFRCDPISEHNRLYWYRQTLGQGPEFLTYFQNEAQLEKSRLLSDRFSAERPKGSFSTLEIQRTEQGDSAMYLCASSAWTGTQETQYFGPGTRLLVL.

This clonotype appeared many times. The V call is TRBV20-1, the J call TRBJ2-5, with D possibly called TRBD1 or TRBD2 (5 bases each). Germline V lookup: CDR1 DFQATT, CDR2 SNEGSKA (reference sequence). The length of the CDR3 is 17 residues. V dropped 3 bases and J dropped 2 bases, with 22 bases sitting between them. This CDR3 reads CSARGKGEGAKQETQYF. The CDR3 DNA follows: TGCAGTGCTAGGGGGAAGGGAGAAGGGGCCAAACAAGAGACCCAGTACTTC.

This clonotype was observed many times. The V and J genes are TRBV25-1 and TRBJ1-2; weak D call: TRBD1 (5 bases). The V end was cut by 6 bases, the J end by 10 bases, with 21 bases between. CDR1 and CDR2 (germline): MGHDK, SYGVNS. CDR3 length equals 14 residues. As DNA, the CDR3 is TGTGCCAGCAGGTTAAGTGGGGGGTTACTCTCCTACACCTTC. Translation gives CASRLSGGLLSYTF.

The rearrangement uses TRBV3-1 and TRBJ2-5; D might be TRBD2 (6 bases). Germline loops: CDR1 LGHDT, CDR2 YNNKEL (reference sequence). The CDR3 spans 15 residues. Deletions cut 5 bases from V and 2 bases from J, with 15 bases between. CDR3 DNA sequence: TGTGCCAGCAGCTTAATCCGGACTAAACAAGAGACCCAGTACTTC. It specifies CASSLIRTKQETQYF.